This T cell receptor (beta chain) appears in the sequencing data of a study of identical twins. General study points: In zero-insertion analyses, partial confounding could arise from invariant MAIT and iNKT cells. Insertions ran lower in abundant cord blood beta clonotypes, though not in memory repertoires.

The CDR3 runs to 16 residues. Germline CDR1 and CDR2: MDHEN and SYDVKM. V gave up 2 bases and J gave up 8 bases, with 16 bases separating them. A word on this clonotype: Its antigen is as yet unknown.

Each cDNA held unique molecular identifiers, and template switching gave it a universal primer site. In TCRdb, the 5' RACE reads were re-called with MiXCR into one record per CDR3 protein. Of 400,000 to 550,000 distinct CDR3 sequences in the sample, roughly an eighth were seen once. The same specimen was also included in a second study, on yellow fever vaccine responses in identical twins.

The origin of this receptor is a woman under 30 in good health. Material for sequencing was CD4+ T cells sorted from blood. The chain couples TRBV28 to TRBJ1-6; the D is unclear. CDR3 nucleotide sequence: TGTGCCAGCAGTTTAGATCGGCCTTCTGGGGATTCACCCCTCCACTTT. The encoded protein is CASSLDRPSGDSPLHF.